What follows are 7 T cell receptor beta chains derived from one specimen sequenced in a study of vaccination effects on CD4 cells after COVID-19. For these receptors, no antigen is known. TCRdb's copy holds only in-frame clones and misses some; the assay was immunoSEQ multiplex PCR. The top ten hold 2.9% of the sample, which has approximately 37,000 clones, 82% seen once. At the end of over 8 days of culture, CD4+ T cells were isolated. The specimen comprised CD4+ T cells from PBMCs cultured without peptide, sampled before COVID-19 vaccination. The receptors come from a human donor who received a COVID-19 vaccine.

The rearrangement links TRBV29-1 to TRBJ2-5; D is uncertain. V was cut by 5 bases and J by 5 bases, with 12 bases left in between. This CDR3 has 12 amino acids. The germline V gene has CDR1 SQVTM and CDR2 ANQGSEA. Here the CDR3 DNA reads TGCAGCGTTCGCGTGGGGTTTGAGACCCAGTACTTC. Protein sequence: CSVRVGFETQYF.

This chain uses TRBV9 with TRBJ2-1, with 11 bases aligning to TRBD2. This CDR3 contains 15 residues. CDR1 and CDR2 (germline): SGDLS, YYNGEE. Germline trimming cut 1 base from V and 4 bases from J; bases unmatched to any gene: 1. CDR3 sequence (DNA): TGTGCCAGCAGCGTACTAGCGGGGGGTTACAATGAGCAGTTCTTC. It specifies CASSVLAGGYNEQFF.

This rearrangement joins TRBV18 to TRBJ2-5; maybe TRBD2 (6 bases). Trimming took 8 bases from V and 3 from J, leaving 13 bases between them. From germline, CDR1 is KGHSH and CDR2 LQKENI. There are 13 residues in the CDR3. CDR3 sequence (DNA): TGTGCCAGCCAGGGACTGGACAAAGAGACCCAGTACTTC. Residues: CASQGLDKETQYF.

The CDR3 region is CASSYSVGEKLFF. CDR3 in DNA: TGTGCCAGCAGTTACTCTGTAGGCGAAAAACTGTTTTTT. V usage is TRBV6-5 and J usage is TRBJ1-4; D is undetermined. The length of the CDR3 is 13 residues. V lost 0 bases, J lost 8 bases, and 7 bases lay in between. Germline values: CDR1 MNHEY, CDR2 SVGAGI.

For the CDR3, the DNA is TGTGCCAGCAGCAAAAAAGACAGGACCGGGAATAGCAATCAGCCCCAGCATTTT. It translates to CASSKKDRTGNSNQPQHF. The V gene is TRBV21-1, the J gene TRBJ1-5; the D call in the table, TRBD1, was not verified against the DNA. TRBV21-1 is deemed a pseudogene. The CDR3 is made up of 18 amino acids.

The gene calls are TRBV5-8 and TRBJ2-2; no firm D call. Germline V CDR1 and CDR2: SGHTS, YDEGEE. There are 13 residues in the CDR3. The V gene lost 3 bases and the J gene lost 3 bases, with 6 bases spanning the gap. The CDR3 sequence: CASSSSYTGELFF. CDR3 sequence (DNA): TGTGCCAGCAGCTCCAGTTACACCGGGGAGCTGTTTTTT.

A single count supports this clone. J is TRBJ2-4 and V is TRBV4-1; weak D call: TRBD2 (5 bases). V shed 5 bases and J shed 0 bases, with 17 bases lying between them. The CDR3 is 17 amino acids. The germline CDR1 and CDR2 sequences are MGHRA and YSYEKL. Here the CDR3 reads CASSTATGILAKNIQYF. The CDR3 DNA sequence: TGCGCCAGCAGCACTGCCACCGGGATACTAGCCAAAAACATTCAGTACTTC.